This is a list of T cell receptor beta chains from one sample in a study of shared T cell receptors in the human thymus. The method was immunoSEQ multiplex PCR; TCRdb's version includes in-frame clones alone and lacks a portion of them. The repertoire holds 700,000 or so clones, with over 75% as singletons. These data also featured in a second study, about human thymus T cells.

Sequencing was done on a sample of thymocytes. Receptors originate from a girl less than two years old with a congenital heart defect. CDR3s include the opening cysteine and the closing phenylalanine or tryptophan. Fields, in order: J gene, D gene, V gene, clone size, CDR3 protein, CDR3 DNA. The D gene is left open where the match is weak. Rows give clone size only sometimes, using once, few, many, or a class for an expanded clone.

J gene: TRBJ2-2
D gene: TRBD1
V gene: TRBV6-5
clone size: NA
CDR3 protein: CASSLHRDSTGELFF
CDR3 DNA: TGTGCCAGCAGCCTCCACCGGGACAGCACCGGGGAGCTGTTTTTT

J gene: TRBJ1-1
D gene: TRBD1
V gene: TRBV6-1
clone size: NA
CDR3 protein: CASSERGTGSTEAFF
CDR3 DNA: TGTGCCAGCAGTGAAAGGGGGACAGGGAGCACTGAAGCTTTCTTT

J gene: TRBJ1-2
D gene: TRBD1
V gene: TRBV4-1
clone size: NA
CDR3 protein: CASSLLVRQGGDGYTF
CDR3 DNA: TGCGCCAGCAGCCTGCTCGTGAGACAGGGAGGAGATGGCTACACCTTC

J gene: TRBJ2-7
D gene: TRBD2
V gene: TRBV25-1
clone size: NA
CDR3 protein: CASSARTSGTHEQYF
CDR3 DNA: TGTGCCAGCAGTGCCAGGACTAGCGGGACTCACGAGCAGTACTTC

J gene: TRBJ1-5
D gene: NA
V gene: TRBV5-4
clone size: NA
CDR3 protein: CAYGVWGSNQPQHF
CDR3 DNA: TGTGCCTACGGTGTATGGGGCAGCAATCAGCCCCAGCATTTT

J gene: TRBJ2-1
D gene: TRBD1
V gene: TRBV5-8
clone size: NA
CDR3 protein: CASSWPGQGSDEQFF
CDR3 DNA: TGTGCCAGCAGCTGGCCGGGACAGGGGTCAGATGAGCAGTTCTTC

J gene: TRBJ1-3
D gene: NA
V gene: TRBV28
clone size: NA
CDR3 protein: CASRGHSDSGNTIYF
CDR3 DNA: TGTGCCAGCAGGGGGCACTCCGACTCTGGAAACACCATATATTTT

J gene: TRBJ1-2
D gene: NA
V gene: TRBV28
clone size: NA
CDR3 protein: CASSLNPGLPYGYTF
CDR3 DNA: TGTGCCAGCAGTTTAAACCCAGGCCTCCCCTATGGCTACACCTTC

J gene: TRBJ2-5
D gene: TRBD1
V gene: TRBV6-1
clone size: NA
CDR3 protein: CASSGTGRHQETQYF
CDR3 DNA: TGTGCCAGCTCTGGGACAGGGCGCCACCAAGAGACCCAGTACTTC

J gene: TRBJ2-3
D gene: NA
V gene: TRBV4-1
clone size: NA
CDR3 protein: CASSQNSGQGGTQYF
CDR3 DNA: TGCGCCAGCAGCCAAAATTCGGGTCAGGGAGGTACGCAGTATTTT

J gene: TRBJ1-5
D gene: NA
V gene: TRBV2
clone size: NA
CDR3 protein: CASTRRFVSNQPQHF
CDR3 DNA: TGTGCCAGCACGAGGAGGTTTGTGAGCAATCAGCCCCAGCATTTT

J gene: TRBJ1-1
D gene: TRBD1
V gene: TRBV7-8
clone size: NA
CDR3 protein: CASSGTETNDEAFF
CDR3 DNA: TGTGCCAGCAGCGGGACAGAGACGAACGATGAAGCTTTCTTT

J gene: TRBJ1-6
D gene: NA
V gene: TRBV5-8
clone size: NA
CDR3 protein: CASSLWVGGELLTRTLHF
CDR3 DNA: TGTGCCAGCAGCTTATGGGTCGGGGGAGAACTCCTTACGCGCACCCTCCACTTT

J gene: TRBJ1-2
D gene: NA
V gene: TRBV5-1
clone size: NA
CDR3 protein: CASSPEGLNYGYTF
CDR3 DNA: TGCGCCAGCAGCCCGGAGGGACTGAACTATGGCTACACCTTC

J gene: TRBJ1-2
D gene: TRBD1
V gene: TRBV7-9
clone size: NA
CDR3 protein: CASSLVGTGACPINYGYTF
CDR3 DNA: TGTGCCAGCAGCTTAGTAGGGACAGGGGCCTGCCCCATTAACTATGGCTACACCTTC

J gene: TRBJ2-2
D gene: NA
V gene: TRBV14
clone size: NA
CDR3 protein: CASSQDRFAANTGELFF
CDR3 DNA: TGTGCCAGCAGCCAAGACAGGTTTGCCGCGAACACCGGGGAGCTGTTTTTT

J gene: TRBJ1-2
D gene: NA
V gene: TRBV28
clone size: once
CDR3 protein: CASRGTQGLDGYTF
CDR3 DNA: TGTGCCAGCAGGGGAACACAGGGTCTAGATGGCTACACCTTC

J gene: TRBJ1-2
D gene: TRBD1
V gene: TRBV18
clone size: once
CDR3 protein: CASSPDSGTDHINYGYTF
CDR3 DNA: TGTGCCAGCTCCCCCGATTCCGGGACAGACCACATTAACTATGGCTACACCTTC

J gene: TRBJ2-4
D gene: NA
V gene: TRBV28
clone size: few
CDR3 protein: CASRQNGRETIQYF
CDR3 DNA: TGTGCCAGCAGACAGAACGGACGGGAGACCATTCAGTACTTC

J gene: TRBJ1-6
D gene: NA
V gene: TRBV19
clone size: once
CDR3 protein: CASTPKGAGNSPLHF
CDR3 DNA: TGTGCCAGTACCCCCAAAGGGGCGGGAAATTCACCCCTCCACTTT

J gene: TRBJ1-5
D gene: NA
V gene: TRBV9
clone size: NA
CDR3 protein: CASSAGDNEQPQHF
CDR3 DNA: TGTGCCAGCAGCGCCGGGGACAATGAGCAGCCCCAGCATTTT

J gene: TRBJ1-6
D gene: TRBD1
V gene: TRBV28
clone size: NA
CDR3 protein: CASRQRTGGLYSPLHF
CDR3 DNA: TGTGCCAGCAGACAAAGGACAGGGGGCCTCTATTCACCCCTCCACTTT

J gene: TRBJ1-5
D gene: TRBD1
V gene: TRBV5-1
clone size: few
CDR3 protein: CASSFGVTGAVQPQHF
CDR3 DNA: TGCGCCAGCAGCTTTGGTGTTACAGGGGCCGTTCAGCCCCAGCATTTT

J gene: TRBJ1-1
D gene: NA
V gene: TRBV6-1
clone size: NA
CDR3 protein: CASTQTSNTEAFF
CDR3 DNA: TGTGCCAGCACCCAAACATCGAACACTGAAGCTTTCTTT

J gene: TRBJ2-1
D gene: TRBD2
V gene: TRBV4-2
clone size: NA
CDR3 protein: CASSQDPSGTSYLTSDSYNEQFF
CDR3 DNA: TGTGCCAGCAGCCAAGACCCTTCGGGGACTAGCTATCTTACCTCCGACTCCTACAATGAGCAGTTCTTC

J gene: TRBJ2-7
D gene: TRBD2
V gene: TRBV27
clone size: few
CDR3 protein: CASSPLRQRGPNYEQYF
CDR3 DNA: TGTGCCAGCAGTCCCCTCCGACAGCGGGGCCCCAACTACGAGCAGTACTTC

J gene: TRBJ1-2
D gene: NA
V gene: TRBV7-6
clone size: NA
CDR3 protein: CASSLDRAEAVFGYTF
CDR3 DNA: TGTGCCAGCAGCTTAGACAGGGCAGAGGCCGTATTTGGCTACACCTTC

J gene: TRBJ2-1
D gene: NA
V gene: TRBV11-2
clone size: NA
CDR3 protein: CASSSGLSYNEQFF
CDR3 DNA: TGTGCCAGCAGCTCAGGACTGTCCTACAATGAGCAGTTCTTC

J gene: TRBJ1-4
D gene: TRBD1
V gene: TRBV4-3
clone size: NA
CDR3 protein: CASSQDGRQGRNVGKLFF
CDR3 DNA: TGCGCCAGCAGCCAAGATGGGAGACAGGGACGGAATGTGGGAAAACTGTTTTTT

J gene: TRBJ1-1
D gene: NA
V gene: TRBV5-6
clone size: NA
CDR3 protein: CASSFRSPLRRSTEAFF
CDR3 DNA: TGTGCCAGCAGCTTTAGGAGCCCCTTGAGGAGGAGCACTGAAGCTTTCTTT